A selection of T cell receptor beta chains follows, all from one sample in a study of OX40 agonist ivuxolimab in advanced cancers. TCRdb's table, derived via immunoSEQ multiplex PCR, lists solely in-frame clones and lacks some. Of more than 50,000 clones listed, roughly 87% are singletons. The source material was CD4+ or CD8+ T cells sorted from blood, sampled in a trial of the OX40 agonist ivuxolimab. The receptor source for this set is an adult with an advanced solid tumor such as melanoma, head and neck, liver or kidney cancer. Each CDR3 is given with its conserved first and last residue. A D gene is named only where the DNA matches it firmly. The listing skips clone size in some rows; elsewhere it reads once, few, many or a size class.

V	D	size	J	CDR3	DNA
TRBV5-1	.	.	TRBJ1-2	CASSLVTGLANYGYTF	TGCGCCAGCAGCTTGGTAACAGGCTTAGCTAACTATGGCTACACCTTC
TRBV5-6	.	.	TRBJ2-1	CASSLDTDNEQFF	TGTGCCAGCAGCCTGGACACAGACAATGAGCAGTTCTTC
TRBV7-8	TRBD1	.	TRBJ1-2	CASSLSSPGQGADGYTF	TGTGCCAGCAGCTTAAGTTCACCGGGACAGGGGGCGGATGGCTACACCTTC
TRBV19	TRBD1	.	TRBJ2-7	CASSIPGQGFYEQYF	TGTGCCAGTAGTATCCCGGGACAGGGGTTCTACGAGCAGTACTTC
TRBV27	.	.	TRBJ2-7	CASSGTVREQYF	TGTGCCAGCAGCGGGACGGTCAGGGAGCAGTACTTC
TRBV2	.	.	TRBJ1-1	CASTRGLEGGNTEAFF	TGTGCCAGCACCCGCGGGTTGGAGGGCGGGAACACTGAAGCTTTCTTT
TRBV7-2	.	.	TRBJ1-3	CASSLVPTPEGSIYF	TGTGCCAGCAGCTTAGTGCCGACTCCGGAGGGTTCCATATATTTT
TRBV11-3	.	.	TRBJ2-5	CASSLNGGSEETQYF	TGTGCCAGCAGCTTAAACGGAGGGTCCGAAGAGACCCAGTACTTC
TRBV11-2	TRBD2	.	TRBJ2-3	CASSLEASGRASTDTQYF	TGTGCCAGCAGCTTAGAGGCTAGCGGGAGGGCTAGCACAGATACGCAGTATTTT
TRBV19	.	.	TRBJ2-1	CASSQLYNEQFF	TGTGCCAGTAGCCAGCTGTACAATGAGCAGTTCTTC
TRBV7-2	.	.	TRBJ2-7	CASRPRYMYEQYF	TGTGCCAGTCGACCCAGATACATGTACGAGCAGTACTTC
TRBV5-1	TRBD1	.	TRBJ1-4	CASSLDGQGGNEKLFF	TGCGCCAGCAGCTTGGATGGACAGGGTGGTAATGAAAAACTGTTTTTT
TRBV14	.	.	TRBJ1-3	CASSQDGGITIYF	TGTGCCAGCAGCCAAGATGGAGGGATCACCATATATTTT
TRBV2	.	.	TRBJ1-3	CASSAGTDGNTIYF	TGTGCCAGCAGTGCCGGGACTGACGGAAACACCATATATTTT
TRBV5-1	.	.	TRBJ2-3	CASSLEAVSSDTQYF	TGCGCCAGCAGCTTGGAAGCGGTTTCGTCAGATACGCAGTATTTT
TRBV7-8	.	once	TRBJ2-6	CASSLVGLVSGANVLTF	TGTGCCAGCAGCTTAGTCGGCTTAGTCTCTGGGGCCAACGTCCTGACTTTC
TRBV18	.	.	TRBJ2-2	CASSPGQNTGELFF	TGTGCCAGCTCACCTGGACAGAACACCGGGGAGCTGTTTTTT
TRBV28	.	.	TRBJ2-4	CASSSWGTTEGGNIQYF	TGTGCCAGCAGTTCTTGGGGGACGACCGAAGGTGGAAACATTCAGTACTTC
TRBV11-2	TRBD1	few	TRBJ2-3	CASSLELDRRTDTQYF	TGTGCCAGCAGCTTAGAGTTGGACAGGCGCACAGATACGCAGTATTTT
TRBV28	.	.	TRBJ1-6	CASRPTGPLHF	TGTGCCAGCAGACCAACAGGGCCCCTCCACTTT
TRBV28	TRBD2	.	TRBJ2-5	CASREGLAGVRETQYF	TGTGCCAGCAGGGAGGGACTAGCGGGAGTCCGGGAGACCCAGTACTTC